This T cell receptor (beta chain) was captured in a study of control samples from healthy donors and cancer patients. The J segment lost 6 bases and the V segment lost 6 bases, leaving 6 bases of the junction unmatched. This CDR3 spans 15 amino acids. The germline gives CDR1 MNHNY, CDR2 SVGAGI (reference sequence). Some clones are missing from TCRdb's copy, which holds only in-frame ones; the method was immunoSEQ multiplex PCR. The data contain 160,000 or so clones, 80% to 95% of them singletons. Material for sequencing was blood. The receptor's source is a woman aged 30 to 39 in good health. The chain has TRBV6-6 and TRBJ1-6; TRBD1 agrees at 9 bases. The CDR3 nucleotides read TGTGCCAGCAGGGATGGGACAGGGATTAATTCACCCCTCCACTTT. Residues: CASRDGTGINSPLHF.